A single TCR beta chain is shown here with its context. Method: immunoSEQ multiplex PCR; TCRdb's copy keeps in-frame clones and lacks some. The sample carries approximately 26,000 clones, around 75% recorded once. Trimming removed 4 bases from V and 3 bases from J, with 11 bases in between. This CDR3 comprises 14 residues. Treatment noted: preoperative locoregional IRX-2 cytokine immunotherapy. Preoperative locoregional IRX-2 cytokine immunotherapy was tested in the phase Ib source study. The data stem from a study of preoperative IRX-2 immunotherapy in early breast cancer. This TCR was recovered from a human donor with breast cancer. The chain couples TRBV7-1 to TRBJ2-3; D is unclear. TRBV7-1 is an open reading frame whose function is uncertain. Sample: lymph node tissue, taken after IRX-2 immunotherapy. The CDR3 coding sequence is TGTGCCAGCAGCTTTTTTTGGGGAACAGATACGCAGTATTTT. Amino acid sequence: CASSFFWGTDTQYF.